Sequencing of this TCR beta chain was carried out in a study of metastatic and nonmetastatic thyroid tumors. Study in general: From malignant and benign thyroid patients, repertoires in blood and in tumor or nodule tissue were compared.

With MiXCR, TCRdb called clones anew from the PCR reads. The sample shows 20,000 to 25,000 clones, approximately 15% of them seen only once. The entire patient cohort was treatment-naive prior to thyroid surgery. This clone has at least ten counts. This CDR3 is built from 13 residues. Trimming took off 2 bases at V and 7 bases at J, with 11 bases between the two ends. Looked up from germline, CDR1 is WSHSY and CDR2 is SAAADI. The specimen was tumor tissue. The chain links TRBV10-2 to TRBJ1-2; possibly TRBD1 for D (5 bases). This clonotype was obtained from a female donor with papillary thyroid cancer or a benign thyroid nodule (not recorded which). Some clones in this sample may be carry-over from other donors' samples. In nucleotides, the CDR3 is TGCGCCAGCAGTGAGACAGACAGCCGTGGCTACACCTTC. Translation: CASSETDSRGYTF.